This TCR beta chain was recorded in a study of cytomegalovirus exposure and HLA in healthy donors. Study-wide results and limits: An analysis that came later showed most CMV-associated TCR beta chains appearing HLA-restricted.

This CDR3 region has 12 residues. Trimming took 4 bases from V and 8 from J, leaving 6 bases between them. In germline, CDR1 is LGHNA, CDR2 YNFKEQ. Of note for this clone: Its matching antigen is unknown.

Amplification used 60 Vbeta primers and 13 Jbeta primers. TCRdb's copy holds only in-frame clones and misses some; the assay was immunoSEQ multiplex PCR. The profile covers approximately 100,000 clones, with under 80% appearing a single time and about 3.6% taken by the ten largest. The sample was PBMCs. This chain links TRBV4-2 with TRBJ1-6; D unresolved. The sequence was obtained from a man in his 60s in good health and CMV-seronegative. CDR3 sequence (DNA): TGTGCCAGCAGCCCTCGGGATTCACCCCTCCACTTT. Its translation is CASSPRDSPLHF.